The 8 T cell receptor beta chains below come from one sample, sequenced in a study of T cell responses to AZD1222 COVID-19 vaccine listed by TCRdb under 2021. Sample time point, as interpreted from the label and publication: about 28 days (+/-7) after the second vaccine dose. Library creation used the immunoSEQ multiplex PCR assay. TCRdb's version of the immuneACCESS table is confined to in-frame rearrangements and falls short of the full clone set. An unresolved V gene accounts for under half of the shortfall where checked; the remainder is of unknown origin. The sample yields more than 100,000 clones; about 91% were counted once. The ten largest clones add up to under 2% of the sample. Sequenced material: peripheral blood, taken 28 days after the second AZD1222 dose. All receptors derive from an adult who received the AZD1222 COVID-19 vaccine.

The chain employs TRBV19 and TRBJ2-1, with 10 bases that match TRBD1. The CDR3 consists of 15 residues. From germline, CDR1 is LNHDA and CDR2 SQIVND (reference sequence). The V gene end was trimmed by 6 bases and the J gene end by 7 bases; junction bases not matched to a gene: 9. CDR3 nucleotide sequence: TGTGCCAGTAGCCAGACAGGGGGCGCAGCGAATGAGCAGTTCTTC. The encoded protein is CASSQTGGAANEQFF.

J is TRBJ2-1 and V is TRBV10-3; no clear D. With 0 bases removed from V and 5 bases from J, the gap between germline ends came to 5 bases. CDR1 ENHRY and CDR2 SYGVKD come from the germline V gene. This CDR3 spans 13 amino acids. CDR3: CAISESTDNEQFF. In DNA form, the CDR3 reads TGTGCCATCAGTGAGTCAACGGACAATGAGCAGTTCTTC.

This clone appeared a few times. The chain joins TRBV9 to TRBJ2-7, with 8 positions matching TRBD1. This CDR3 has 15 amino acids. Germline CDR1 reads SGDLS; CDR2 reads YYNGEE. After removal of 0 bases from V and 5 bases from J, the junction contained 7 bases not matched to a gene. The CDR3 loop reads CASSVEYRGFHEQYF. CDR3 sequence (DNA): TGTGCCAGCAGCGTAGAGTACAGGGGGTTCCACGAGCAGTACTTC.

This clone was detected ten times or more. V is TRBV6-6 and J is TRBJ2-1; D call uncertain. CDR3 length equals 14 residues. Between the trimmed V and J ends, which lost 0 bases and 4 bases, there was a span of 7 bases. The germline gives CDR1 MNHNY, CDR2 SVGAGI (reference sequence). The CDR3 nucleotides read TGTGCCAGCAGTTACTCCCGCCTATACAATGAGCAGTTCTTC. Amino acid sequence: CASSYSRLYNEQFF.

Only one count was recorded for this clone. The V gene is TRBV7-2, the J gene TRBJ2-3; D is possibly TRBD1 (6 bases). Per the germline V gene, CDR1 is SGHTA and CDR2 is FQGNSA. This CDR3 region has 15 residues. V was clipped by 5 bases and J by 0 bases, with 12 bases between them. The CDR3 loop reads CASSLTGASTDTQYF. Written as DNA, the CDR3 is TGTGCCAGCAGCCTGACAGGAGCTAGCACAGATACGCAGTATTTT.

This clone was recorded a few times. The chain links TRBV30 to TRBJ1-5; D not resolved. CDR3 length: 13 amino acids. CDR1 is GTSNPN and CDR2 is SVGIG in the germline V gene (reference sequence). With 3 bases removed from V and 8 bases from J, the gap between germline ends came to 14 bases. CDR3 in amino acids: CAWSRGPAEPQHF. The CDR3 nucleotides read TGTGCCTGGAGCCGTGGACCGGCAGAGCCCCAGCATTTT.

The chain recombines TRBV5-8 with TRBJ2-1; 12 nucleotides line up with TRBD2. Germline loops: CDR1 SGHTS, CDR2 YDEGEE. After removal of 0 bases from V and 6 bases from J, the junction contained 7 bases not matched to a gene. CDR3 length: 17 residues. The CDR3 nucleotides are TGTGCCAGCAGCTTGGACCCGACTAGCGGGAGTATCAATGAGCAGTTCTTC. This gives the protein CASSLDPTSGSINEQFF.

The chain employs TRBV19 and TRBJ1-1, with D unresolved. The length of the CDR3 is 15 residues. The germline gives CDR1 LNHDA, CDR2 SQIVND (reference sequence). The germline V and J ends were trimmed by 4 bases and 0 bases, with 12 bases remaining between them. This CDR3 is CASSTRYALNTEAFF. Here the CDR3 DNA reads TGTGCCAGTAGTACCCGCTATGCTTTGAACACTGAAGCTTTCTTT. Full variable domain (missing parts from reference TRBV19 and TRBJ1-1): DGGITQSPKYLFRKEGQNVTLSCEQNLNHDAMYWYRQDPGQGLRLIYYSQIVNDFQKGDIAEGYSVSREKKESFPLTVTSAQKNPTAFYLCASSTRYALNTEAFFGQGTRLTVV.